Included here is one T cell receptor beta chain sequence, with context. V was shortened by 1 base and J by 6 bases, with 3 bases between the two germline ends. From germline, CDR1 is MGHRA and CDR2 YSYEKL. The length of the CDR3 is 11 residues. This entry is derived from a study of T cell changes during pregnancy in multiple sclerosis. Sequencing used immunoSEQ multiplex PCR; TCRdb keeps in-frame clones, though not all of them. The sample includes tens of thousands of clones, around 90% seen only once; the top ten take approximately 5.3%. The chain couples TRBV4-1 to TRBJ1-1, with no clear D. The clonotype originates from a female donor with multiple sclerosis, enrolled in a pregnancy study. The sample consisted of CD8+ T cells from peripheral blood mononuclear cells, taken before pregnancy. CDR3 nucleotides: TGCGCCAGCAGCCAAGGCGCTGAAGCTTTCTTT. It translates to CASSQGAEAFF.